This TCR beta chain was profiled in a study of blood T cell repertoires in COVID-19. Looking at the study overall: Both acute and convalescent COVID-19 samples were obtained from the United States, Italy and Spain. Nucleic acid was either cDNA or gDNA, and it came from T cells, B-cell-depleted T cells, or PBMCs.

With 6 bases removed from V and 8 bases from J, the gap between germline ends came to 19 bases. CDR3 length: 14 residues. Germline V gives CDR1 ENHRY, CDR2 SYGVKD. This clone was detected only once. As handled by the study authors: Amplification of reference gene primers was used by the study to estimate nucleated cell counts. Profiled with immunoSEQ multiplex PCR; TCRdb holds only in-frame clones, not every one. The V and J calls and clone size are taken from that table; D and trimming were inferred from the DNA. This sample yields 75,000 to 80,000 clones, of which 88% are seen a single time; around 9.8% belongs to the top ten.

The TCR comes from a human donor in a cohort sampled during active COVID-19. The J gene is TRBJ1-2, the V gene TRBV10-3; D is uncertain. The sequencing input was peripheral blood. CDR3 sequence reads: CAISPPRAWFGYTF. The CDR3 DNA sequence: TGTGCCATCAGCCCCCCGAGGGCGTGGTTCGGCTACACCTTC.